A single sample is the source of the 4 T cell receptor beta chains below, sequenced in a study of T cells after yellow fever vaccination. One entry per CDR3 protein, called by TCRdb with MiXCR from the 5' RACE reads. This table has 240,000 or so distinct CDR3 sequences, about 7% appearing once. The source material was CD4+ T cells sorted from PBMCs, sampled 15 days after the yellow fever booster vaccination. The receptors derive from a young man who received the YFV17D yellow fever vaccine.

V is TRBV5-1 and J is TRBJ2-1, with D possibly matching TRBD1 (7 bases). CDR1 and CDR2 from the germline V gene are SGHRS and YFSETQ. CDR3 length equals 17 residues. Trimming stripped 4 bases from V and 6 bases from J, with 23 bases between. CDR3 coding DNA: TGCGCCAGCAGCAAAGGGGGGACAGCCTTATCTTTCAATGAGCAGTTCTTC. This sequence encodes CASSKGGTALSFNEQFF.

J is TRBJ2-7 and V is TRBV20-1, with 7 nucleotides matching TRBD1. CDR3 length: 14 residues. Germline CDR1 reads DFQATT; CDR2 reads SNEGSKA (reference sequence). The V segment lost 6 bases and the J segment 0 bases; nucleotides outside the gene matches: 8. The CDR3 region has the DNA TGCAGTGCAGGGGGCAGTGTTTTCTCCTACGAGCAGTACTTC. Encoded protein: CSAGGSVFSYEQYF.

This clonotype has ten or more counts. This sequence joins TRBV24-1 and TRBJ2-5; tentatively, D is TRBD1 (5 bases). The CDR3 sequence is 12 residues long. Germline assignment: CDR1 KGHDR and CDR2 SFDVKD. Trimming took 9 bases from V and 7 from J, leaving 14 bases between them. The CDR3 nucleotides read TGTGCCACCCAGGGTGACCTAGGGACCCAGTACTTC. The encoded protein is CATQGDLGTQYF.

This clonotype occurred many times. The gene calls are TRBV29-1 and TRBJ2-1; no definite D call. Germline V gene lookup returns CDR1 SQVTM and CDR2 ANQGSEA. V was trimmed by 4 bases and J by 3 bases, leaving 10 bases between them. The CDR3 spans 13 residues. The CDR3 region is CSVAGYSYNEQFF. CDR3 in DNA: TGCAGCGTTGCGGGCTATAGCTACAATGAGCAGTTCTTC.